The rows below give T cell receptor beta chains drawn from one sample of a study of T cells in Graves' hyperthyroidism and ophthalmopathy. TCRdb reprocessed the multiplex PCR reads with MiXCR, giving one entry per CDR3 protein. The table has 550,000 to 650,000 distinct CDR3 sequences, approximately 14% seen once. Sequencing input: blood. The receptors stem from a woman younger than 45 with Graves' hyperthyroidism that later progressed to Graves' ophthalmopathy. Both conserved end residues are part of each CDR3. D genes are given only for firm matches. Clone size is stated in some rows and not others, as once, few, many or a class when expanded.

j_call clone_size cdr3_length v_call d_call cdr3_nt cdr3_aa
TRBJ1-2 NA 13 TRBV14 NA TGTGCCAGCAGCCCCCCAAGGGGGTATGGCTACACCTTC CASSPPRGYGYTF
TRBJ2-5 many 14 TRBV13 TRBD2 TGTGCCAGCAGCAGCCGACTAGCGGGAGTAACCCAGTACTTC CASSSRLAGVTQYF
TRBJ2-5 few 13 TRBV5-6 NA TGTGCCAGCGGCCGTGACGGGCCAGAGACCCAGTACTTC CASGRDGPETQYF
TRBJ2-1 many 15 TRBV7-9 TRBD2 TGTGCCAGCAGCTTAGTACTAGCGGGAGTGAATGAGCAGCTCTTC CASSLVLAGVNEQLF
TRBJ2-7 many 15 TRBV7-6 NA TGTGCCAGCAGGGGCGGGACAACTGCCCCCTACGAGCAGTACTTC CASRGGTTAPYEQYF
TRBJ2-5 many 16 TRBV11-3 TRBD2 TGTGCCAGCAGCTTAGAAACTAGCGGAAGTCTTCGGACCCAGTACTTC CASSLETSGSLRTQYF
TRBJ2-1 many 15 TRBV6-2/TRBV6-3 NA TGTGCCAGCAGTTACGGGGGCGCGGTGAGAAATGAGCAGTTCTTC CASSYGGAVRNEQFF
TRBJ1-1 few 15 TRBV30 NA TGTGCCTGGAGTGACCCGGGACACGGGGGTACTGAAGCTTTCTTT CAWSDPGHGGTEAFF
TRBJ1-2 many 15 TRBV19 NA TGTGCCAGTAGTATAGTAGGGGGAAATAACTATGGCTACACCTTC CASSIVGGNNYGYTF
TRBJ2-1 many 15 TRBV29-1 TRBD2 TGCAGCGTCACCACCGGGACTACAGAATGCAATGAGCAGTTCTTC CSVTTGTTECNEQFF
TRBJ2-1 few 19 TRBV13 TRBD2 TGTGCCAGCAGCTTAGGCTGGACTAGCGGGAGACCCACCTACAATGAGCAGTTCTTC CASSLGWTSGRPTYNEQFF
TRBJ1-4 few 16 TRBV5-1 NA TGCGCCAGCAGCTTGCGTTGGGGGGGCGATGGGGAAAAACTGTTTTTT CASSLRWGGDGEKLFF
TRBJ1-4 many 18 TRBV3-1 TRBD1 TGTGCCAGCAGCCTCCGGGACAGGGCCGCGCTGGCTAATGAAAAACTGTTTTTT CASSLRDRAALANEKLFF
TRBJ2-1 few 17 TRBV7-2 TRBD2 TGTGCCAGCAGCCCCAAAGCGACTAGCGGAGCCTACAATGAGCAGTTCTTC CASSPKATSGAYNEQFF
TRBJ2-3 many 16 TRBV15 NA TGTGCCACCAGCGGGAGGCCGAGCCTTAGCACAGATACGCAGTATTTT CATSGRPSLSTDTQYF
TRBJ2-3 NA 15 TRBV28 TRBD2 TGTGCCAGCAGCCCAACTAGCGGCCACACAGATACGCAGTATTTT CASSPTSGHTDTQYF
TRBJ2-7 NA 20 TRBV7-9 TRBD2 TGTGCCAGCAGCTTAGGCTACCGAACGGGGACTAGCGGGAACATCTACGAGCAGTACTTC CASSLGYRTGTSGNIYEQYF